The 27 T cell receptor beta chains below all came from one sample that was sequenced in a study of blood T cell repertoires in COVID-19. Profiling relied on immunoSEQ multiplex PCR, and the TCRdb table lists in-frame clones only, not all of them. Here the sample spans roughly 68,000 clones, approximately 85% being singletons. Material: peripheral blood. Receptor source: a human donor in a cohort sampled during active COVID-19.

This clone appeared once. V is TRBV15 and J is TRBJ2-2, with 8 bases aligning to TRBD2. Germline lookup yields CDR1 LNHNV and CDR2 YYDKDF (reference sequence). CDR3 length: 14 amino acids. Trimming removed 5 bases from V and 6 bases from J; junction bases left unmatched: 5. DNA of the CDR3: TGTGCCACCAGCGGAGCGGGAGCGTCCGGGGAGCTGTTTTTT. Translation: CATSGAGASGELFF.

The chain couples TRBV6-5 to TRBJ1-1; possibly TRBD1 for D (5 bases). Trimming left V 2 bases short and J 6 bases short, with 13 bases between. This CDR3 has 14 amino acids. Germline V gives CDR1 MNHEY, CDR2 SVGAGI. The CDR3 DNA reads as TGTGCCAGCAGTTACCCGGGGGGAGGCGCTGAAGCTTTCTTT. It encodes CASSYPGGGAEAFF.

The chain joins TRBV2 to TRBJ1-1, with 10 bases matching TRBD1. The CDR3 consists of 13 residues. Germline loops: CDR1 SNHLY, CDR2 FYNNEI. The V and J ends lost 11 bases and 0 bases, in that order; junction bases with no gene match: 3. The CDR3 region has the DNA TGTGCCGGGGGACAGGGGTTGAACACTGAAGCTTTCTTT. It codes for CAGGQGLNTEAFF. The entire variable domain, with the rest obtained from reference TRBV2 and TRBJ1-1, is as follows: EPEVTQTPSHQVTQMGQEVILRCVPISNHLYFYWYRQILGQKVEFLVSFYNNEISEKSEIFDDQFSVERPDGSNFTLKIRSTKLEDSAMYFCAGGQGLNTEAFFGQGTRLTVV.

V usage is TRBV11-1 and J usage is TRBJ1-4; D is possibly TRBD1 (6 bases). Germline V gene lookup returns CDR1 SGHAT and CDR2 FQDESV (reference sequence). V was clipped by 5 bases and J by 5 bases, with 6 bases between them. This CDR3 spans 12 amino acids. CDR3 sequence reads: CASSQGNEKLFF. The CDR3 coding sequence is TGTGCCAGCAGCCAGGGGAATGAAAAACTGTTTTTT.

This rearrangement joins TRBV7-8 to TRBJ2-5, with D possibly matching TRBD1 (6 bases). The germline CDR1 and CDR2 sequences are SGHVS and FQNEAQ. V was pared by 5 bases and J by 3 bases, with 10 bases between. The CDR3 has 13 amino acids. The CDR3 nucleotides read TGTGCCAGCAGCCGCGACAGGAAAGAGACCCAGTACTTC. Its translation is CASSRDRKETQYF.

This rearrangement joins TRBV11-2 to TRBJ2-7, with D perhaps TRBD2 (5 bases). The CDR3 contains 15 residues. Per germline, CDR1 SGHAT and CDR2 FQNNGV. Trimming took 1 base from V and 2 from J, leaving 12 bases between them. DNA for the CDR3: TGTGCCAGCAGCTTAGCCATTAGCGTACCCTACGAGCAGTACTTC. Its protein product is CASSLAISVPYEQYF.

This clone came up a few times. The chain links TRBV6-1 to TRBJ2-1, with 9 bases identical to TRBD1. Germline assignment: CDR1 MNHNS and CDR2 SASEGT. The CDR3 consists of 12 residues. V was clipped by 2 bases and J by 15 bases; unmatched bases: 5. CDR3 in amino acids: CASSELTGGRFF. CDR3 coding DNA: TGTGCCAGCAGTGAACTCACAGGGGGCCGGTTCTTC.

The chain joins TRBV28 to TRBJ1-2; no definite D call. The CDR3 spans 14 residues. The ends were cut back, 3 bases at V and 4 bases at J, with 12 bases in the middle. The germline gives CDR1 MDHEN, CDR2 SYDVKM. The CDR3 region is CASSFSGESYGYTF. The CDR3 bases are TGTGCCAGCAGTTTCTCTGGGGAGTCCTATGGCTACACCTTC.

This chain joins TRBV2 and TRBJ1-5, with 8 nucleotides matching TRBD1. Germline-derived CDR1 and CDR2 are SNHLY and FYNNEI. The CDR3 spans 15 residues. Trimming cost V 4 bases and J 2 bases; bases outside gene matches: 4. CDR3 DNA: TGTGCCAGCAGTGCCCTGGGACAGGGCAATCAGCCCCAGCATTTT. The encoded protein is CASSALGQGNQPQHF. Based on the CDR3 plus reference TRBV2 and TRBJ1-5, the full variable domain is EPEVTQTPSHQVTQMGQEVILRCVPISNHLYFYWYRQILGQKVEFLVSFYNNEISEKSEIFDDQFSVERPDGSNFTLKIRSTKLEDSAMYFCASSALGQGNQPQHFGDGTRLSIL.

V usage is TRBV6-1 and J usage is TRBJ2-7; TRBD1 agrees at 7 bases. Per the germline V gene, CDR1 is MNHNS and CDR2 is SASEGT. CDR3 length equals 16 residues. Trimming cost V 1 base and J 2 bases; bases outside gene matches: 8. The CDR3 here is CASSEETGASPYEQYF. CDR3 in DNA: TGTGCCAGCAGTGAAGAAACAGGGGCGTCCCCCTACGAGCAGTACTTC.

The J gene is TRBJ2-1, the V gene TRBV19; TRBD2 matches at 11 bases. Germline V lookup: CDR1 LNHDA, CDR2 SQIVND (reference sequence). CDR3 size: 15 residues. V was pared by 5 bases and J by 4 bases, with 4 bases of the junction left unmatched. CDR3 coding DNA: TGTGCCAGTAGTCCCGGGACTAGCGGTTACAATGAGCAGTTCTTC. This sequence encodes CASSPGTSGYNEQFF.

Remarks on this clone: Other DNA sequences in the sample encode the same CDR3. The chain employs TRBV2 and TRBJ1-5, with no clear D. Trimming removed 3 bases at V and 4 bases at J, with 4 bases between. The CDR3 spans 12 residues. Germline V gene lookup returns CDR1 SNHLY and CDR2 FYNNEI. This CDR3 reads CASSDGNQPQHF. The CDR3 region has the DNA TGTGCCAGCAGTGACGGGAATCAGCCCCAGCATTTT.

This clone has just one count. The chain carries TRBV19 and TRBJ2-1, with 10 bases that match TRBD1. This CDR3 is 14 amino acids long. With 7 bases clipped from V and 3 bases from J, the junction kept 3 bases outside the gene matches. From germline, CDR1 is LNHDA and CDR2 SQIVND (reference sequence). CDR3 coding DNA: TGTGCCAGTAAGGGACAGGGGCGCTACAATGAGCAGTTCTTC. The encoded protein is CASKGQGRYNEQFF.

Remarks on this clone: This sample includes further DNA sequences coding for the same CDR3. The CDR3 protein is CASSFPGEDTEAFF. In nucleotides, the CDR3 is TGCGCCAGCAGCTTTCCGGGAGAAGACACTGAAGCTTTCTTT. The rearrangement links TRBV5-1 to TRBJ1-1, with unresolved D. The CDR3 spans 14 residues. Between the trimmed V and J ends, which lost 2 bases and 3 bases, there was a span of 11 bases. Germline V gene data show CDR1 as SGHRS and CDR2 as YFSETQ.

This rearrangement joins TRBV27 to TRBJ2-7; a weak D match, TRBD1 (6 bases). The V end lost 5 bases, the J end lost 6 bases, and 20 bases lay between the germline ends. The germline V gene encodes CDR1 MNHEY and CDR2 SMNVEV (reference sequence). This CDR3 is built from 15 residues. The CDR3 protein is CASSPAQGRWGEQYF. CDR3 nucleotide sequence: TGTGCCAGCAGTCCCGCCCAGGGGAGATGGGGCGAGCAGTACTTC.

The chain carries TRBV6-5 and TRBJ2-2; 11 positions match TRBD1. The CDR3 consists of 14 residues. V dropped 4 bases and J dropped 7; count of bases not matched to a gene: 2. Germline V gene sequence: CDR1 MNHEY, CDR2 SVGAGI. The CDR3, as DNA: TGTGCCAGCAGTTTGGACAGGGGGCTCGGGGAGCTGTTTTTT. This translates into CASSLDRGLGELFF.

The chain has TRBV6-5 and TRBJ2-3; D gene uncertain. CDR3 length: 14 residues. V lost 7 bases and J 1 base, leaving 12 bases between the germline ends. Germline V gene sequence: CDR1 MNHEY, CDR2 SVGAGI. CDR3 region: CASIWAFRTDTQYF. The DNA of the CDR3 is TGTGCCAGCATTTGGGCCTTCCGCACAGATACGCAGTATTTT.

The rearrangement joins TRBV5-6 to TRBJ1-5, with 8 nucleotides matching TRBD1. The CDR3 has 16 residues. V gave up 4 bases and J gave up 7 bases; unmatched junction bases: 13. The germline V gene encodes CDR1 SGHDT and CDR2 YYEEEE. CDR3 sequence (DNA): TGTGCCAGCAGCGCAATCAGGGGGCGAAGGGACCAGCCCCAGCATTTT. Protein: CASSAIRGRRDQPQHF.

In its sample, this clone was seen once. The V call is TRBV19, the J call TRBJ2-3; 9 nucleotides line up with TRBD2. Germline CDR1 is LNHDA and CDR2 is SQIVND (reference sequence). V trimming: 5 bases; J trimming: 7 bases; junction bases outside the gene matches: 13. The CDR3 is made up of 16 amino acids. The chain's CDR3 is CASSPRVAGGRNTQYF. The DNA for the CDR3 is TGTGCCAGTAGTCCCCGTGTGGCGGGGGGGAGAAATACGCAGTATTTT.

This chain uses TRBV19 with TRBJ2-7, with 7 bases identical to TRBD1. CDR1 and CDR2 from the germline V gene are LNHDA and SQIVND (reference sequence). The ends lost 5 bases at V and 3 bases at J; junction bases unmatched: 7. The CDR3 consists of 14 residues. Written as DNA, the CDR3 is TGTGCCAGTAGTCAGACAGGGACGAACTACGAGCAGTACTTC. This sequence encodes CASSQTGTNYEQYF. Looking up the rest from reference TRBV19 and TRBJ2-7 gives the full variable domain: DGGITQSPKYLFRKEGQNVTLSCEQNLNHDAMYWYRQDPGQGLRLIYYSQIVNDFQKGDIAEGYSVSREKKESFPLTVTSAQKNPTAFYLCASSQTGTNYEQYFGPGTRLTVT.

The V call is TRBV14, the J call TRBJ2-1, with TRBD2 matching 7 bases. V lost 4 bases and J lost 14; bases outside the gene matches: 11. Germline CDR1 and CDR2: SGHDN and FVKESK. The CDR3 extends over 13 amino acids. CDR3 sequence: CASSRLATSKEFF. The DNA of the CDR3 is TGTGCCAGCAGCCGACTAGCAACCTCGAAGGAGTTCTTC.

The chain employs TRBV5-1 and TRBJ2-3; 11 bases are a match to TRBD2. The CDR3 consists of 16 residues. V lost 0 bases and J lost 2; bases outside the gene matches: 2. CDR1 is SGHRS and CDR2 is YFSETQ in the germline V gene. CDR3 sequence reads: CASSLGTSGFTDTQYF. The CDR3 nucleotides read TGCGCCAGCAGCTTGGGGACTAGCGGGTTCACAGATACGCAGTATTTT.

The chain uses TRBV19 and TRBJ1-1, with a weak D call TRBD1 (5 bases). With 3 bases removed from V and 3 bases from J, the gap between germline ends came to 20 bases. Germline loops: CDR1 LNHDA, CDR2 SQIVND (reference sequence). The CDR3 covers 17 residues. CDR3 sequence reads: CASSIFGSPGVHTEAFF. The CDR3 DNA reads as TGTGCCAGTAGTATCTTCGGATCGCCGGGGGTGCACACTGAAGCTTTCTTT. The full variable domain, its missing parts supplied by reference TRBV19 and TRBJ1-1, is DGGITQSPKYLFRKEGQNVTLSCEQNLNHDAMYWYRQDPGQGLRLIYYSQIVNDFQKGDIAEGYSVSREKKESFPLTVTSAQKNPTAFYLCASSIFGSPGVHTEAFFGQGTRLTVV.

This chain joins TRBV5-1 and TRBJ2-7; 10 bases are shared with TRBD1. Looked up from germline, CDR1 is SGHRS and CDR2 is YFSETQ. This CDR3 comprises 17 residues. The trim removed 6 bases at V and 2 bases at J, leaving 14 bases unmatched. In nucleotides, the CDR3 is TGCGCCAGCACCCCAAAGGACGCAGGACAGGGGGCCTACGAGCAGTACTTC. The encoded protein is CASTPKDAGQGAYEQYF.

The V and J genes are TRBV7-8 and TRBJ2-3; perhaps TRBD2 as D (6 bases). CDR3 length: 15 residues. Trimming removed 0 bases at V and 3 bases at J, with 10 bases between. CDR1 is SGHVS, CDR2 FQNEAQ, per germline. The CDR3 loop is CASSLAGSGTDTQYF. The CDR3 DNA reads as TGTGCCAGCAGCTTAGCGGGGAGCGGGACAGATACGCAGTATTTT.

The V call is TRBV6-5, the J call TRBJ2-3; the match to TRBD2 covers 7 bases. Unmatched junction bases numbered 7, after V lost 4 bases and J lost 3 bases. The CDR3 sequence is 15 residues long. CDR1 and CDR2 from the germline V gene are MNHEY and SVGAGI. Here the CDR3 reads CASSWSGGRTDTQYF. DNA for the CDR3: TGTGCCAGCAGTTGGTCCGGCGGGAGAACAGATACGCAGTATTTT.

V and J are TRBV11-2 and TRBJ2-7, with TRBD1 as a possible D gene (6 bases). Deletions cut 1 base from V and 3 bases from J, with 13 bases between. CDR1 SGHAT and CDR2 FQNNGV come from the germline V gene. The CDR3 runs 15 residues. CDR3 in amino acids: CASSLGPGALYEQYF. CDR3 DNA sequence: TGTGCCAGCAGCTTAGGGCCAGGGGCACTCTACGAGCAGTACTTC.